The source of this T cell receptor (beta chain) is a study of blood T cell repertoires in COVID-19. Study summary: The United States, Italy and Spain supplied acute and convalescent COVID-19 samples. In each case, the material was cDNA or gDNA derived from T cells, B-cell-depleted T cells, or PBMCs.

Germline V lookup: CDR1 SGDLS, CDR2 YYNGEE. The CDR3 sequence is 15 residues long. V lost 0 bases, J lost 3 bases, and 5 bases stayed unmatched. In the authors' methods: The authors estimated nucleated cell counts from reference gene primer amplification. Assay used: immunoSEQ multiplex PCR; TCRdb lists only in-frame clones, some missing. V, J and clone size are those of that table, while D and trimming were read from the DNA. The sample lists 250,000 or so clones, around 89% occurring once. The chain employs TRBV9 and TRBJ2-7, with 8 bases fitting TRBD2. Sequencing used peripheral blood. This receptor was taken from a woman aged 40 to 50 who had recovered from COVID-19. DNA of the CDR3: TGTGCCAGCAGCGTAGGTCCCGGGAGGGACTACGAGCAGTACTTC. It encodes CASSVGPGRDYEQYF.